Each of the 2 T cell receptor beta chains below was sequenced from the same sample in a study of CD8+ T cells in alopecia areata. Sequencing templates came from extracted RNA that was reverse transcribed into cDNA. Sequenced by immunoSEQ multiplex PCR; TCRdb stores in-frame clones only, minus some. The data hold 150,000 to 200,000 clones, with roughly 61% observed a single time. This sample's treatment: oral pan-JAK inhibitor, 5-10 mg twice daily. The material was CD8+ T cells sorted from blood, obtained at week 24, from a patient treated with tofacitinib. These receptors originate from a human donor with alopecia areata.

The J gene is TRBJ2-7, the V gene TRBV29-1; D is perhaps TRBD1 (7 bases). Germline V gene sequence: CDR1 SQVTM, CDR2 ANQGSEA. This CDR3 is 14 amino acids long. V lost 6 bases and J 0 bases, leaving 15 bases between the germline ends. As DNA, the CDR3 is TGCAGCGTCCTGGAGGGACAGTTCTCCTACGAGCAGTACTTC. Its protein is CSVLEGQFSYEQYF.

The V call is TRBV27, the J call TRBJ2-2; 7 nucleotides line up with TRBD1. V lost 4 bases, J lost 1 base, and 9 bases stayed unmatched. The CDR3 spans 17 residues. Per germline, CDR1 MNHEY and CDR2 SMNVEV (reference sequence). The CDR3 spells CASSWSSGQLNTGELFF. CDR3 sequence (DNA): TGTGCCAGCAGTTGGAGCTCGGGACAGCTGAACACCGGGGAGCTGTTTTTT.